This T cell receptor (beta chain) derives from a study of radiation and T cells in renal cell carcinoma. Concerning this clone: Its antigen is as yet unknown.

This sample's time point: blood 4 weeks post-SBRT, at nephrectomy. Treatment of the sample: 15 Gy SBRT to primary tumor, nephrectomy 4 weeks later. This table comes from immunoSEQ multiplex PCR, and its TCRdb copy is limited to in-frame clones, with some not included. The sample lists roughly 86,000 clones, around four fifths occurring once. Per the germline V gene, CDR1 is SGHAT and CDR2 is FQNNGV. The CDR3 has 14 amino acids. V was trimmed by 6 bases and J by 4 bases, leaving 16 bases between them. Points from the study as a whole: No pretreatment tumor biopsies were available for baseline clonotypes.

The chain joins TRBV11-2 to TRBJ2-7, with D possibly being TRBD1 (6 bases). This receptor was taken from a man aged 50-59 years with renal cell carcinoma. The specimen was blood, collected from a patient whose treatment included radiotherapy and nephrectomy. Written as DNA, the CDR3 is TGTGCCAGCAGATCGAACAGGGTAGGGTACGAGCAGTACTTC. It encodes CASRSNRVGYEQYF.